The T cell receptor beta chain under discussion was sequenced for a study of cytomegalovirus exposure and HLA in healthy donors. Regarding the study as a whole: Many donors carried some public TCRs, although rarity characterized most TCR sequences.

A multiplex PCR was run with 60 Vbeta primers and 13 Jbeta primers. Method: immunoSEQ multiplex PCR; TCRdb's copy keeps in-frame clones and lacks some. The sample holds 100,000 or so clones, 67% seen once. On this clone: Its antigen is currently unknown.

V dropped 4 bases and J dropped 5; count of bases not matched to a gene: 14. CDR1 and CDR2 (germline): MDHEN, SYDVKM. This CDR3 is built from 17 residues. The receptor's source is a man aged 25 to 45 in good health and CMV-seronegative. The sample consisted of PBMCs. The chain uses TRBV28 and TRBJ2-7; TRBD2 aligns across 10 bases. The CDR3 DNA reads as TGTGCCAGCAGTTCCCCCGCCCTCACTAGCGGGGCCCACGAGCAGTACTTC. This encodes CASSSPALTSGAHEQYF.